This T cell receptor (beta chain) was identified during a study of identical twins. General observations from the study: Abundant beta clonotypes from cord blood had fewer insertions, unlike memory repertoires, which showed none. Beta out-of-frame sequences showed weaker excess twin sharing.

To note about this clonotype: Its antigen remains unidentified.

The V gene end was trimmed by 4 bases and the J gene end by 5 bases; junction bases not matched to a gene: 12. The germline V gene has CDR1 DFQATT and CDR2 SNEGSKA (reference sequence). This CDR3 has 15 amino acids. Template switching introduced a universal primer site, and the cDNA bore unique molecular identifiers. MiXCR, applied by TCRdb to the 5' RACE reads, yields one record per CDR3 protein. This sample has 240,000 or so distinct CDR3 sequences; roughly a tenth occur once, and the top ten carry about a tenth. The rearrangement joins TRBV20-1 to TRBJ2-5; 8 nucleotides match TRBD1. This clonotype originated in a man over 45 in good health. Sequenced sample: memory T cells sorted from blood. This chain's CDR3 is CSANPHQGARETQYF. CDR3 DNA: TGCAGTGCTAACCCACACCAGGGGGCGCGGGAGACCCAGTACTTC.